These 16 T cell receptor beta chains were sequenced from one sample in a study of breast tumors, draining lymph nodes, adjacent tissues. The lymph nodes were axillary draining lymph nodes from breast cancer patients. TCRdb re-derived calls from the multiplex PCR reads in MiXCR, one entry per CDR3 protein. The sample includes approximately 120,000 distinct CDR3 sequences, over 20% of them seen just once. The specimen sequenced was axillary lymph node tissue. Receptor source: a female donor with breast cancer. Some clones in this sample may be carry-over from other donors' samples.

This clonotype occurred once. One base away lies a much larger clone, so this may be a sequencing read error. The V and J genes are TRBV5-4 and TRBJ2-1; 8 nucleotides line up with TRBD1. This CDR3 comprises 14 residues. Trimming at V came to 5 bases and at J to 3 bases, leaving 4 bases not matched to a gene. CDR1 SGHNT and CDR2 YYREEE come from the germline V gene (reference sequence). The CDR3 coding sequence is TGTGCCAGCAGGTCAGGGGGCAGCTACAATGAGCAGTTCTTC. This translates into CASRSGGSYNEQFF.

A note on this clonotype: Since a much larger clone is just one base distant, this may be a read error. This chain uses TRBV6-1 with TRBJ2-3; D gene unclear. The V gene's germline CDR1 is MNHNS and CDR2 SASEGT. CDR3 length: 14 residues. This CDR3 reads CASRMERGTDTRYF. For the CDR3, the DNA is TGTGCCAGCAGGATGGAAAGAGGCACAGATACGCGGTATTTT.

This clonotype has at least ten counts. The genes are TRBV10-3 and TRBJ2-1; TRBD1 matches at 11 bases. Germline V gives CDR1 ENHRY, CDR2 SYGVKD. The CDR3 contains 16 residues. Unmatched junction bases numbered 3, after V lost 0 bases and J lost 5 bases. The CDR3 protein is CAISESGTGGDNEQFF. CDR3 DNA: TGTGCCATCAGTGAGTCCGGGACAGGGGGGGACAATGAGCAGTTCTTC.

This clonotype was detected many times. The chain has TRBV18 and TRBJ2-5, with 11 nucleotides matching TRBD2. Germline V gene data show CDR1 as KGHSH and CDR2 as LQKENI. The trim removed 3 bases at V and 5 bases at J, leaving 8 bases unmatched. The CDR3 is 16 residues long. CDR3 nucleotide sequence: TGTGCCAGCTCACCTCGGCTAGCGGGAGGAAGGGAGACCCAGTACTTC. As protein: CASSPRLAGGRETQYF.

This clonotype was detected many times. The V gene is TRBV28, the J gene TRBJ2-7; no clear D. The V end lost 7 bases, the J end lost 6 bases, and 13 bases lay between the germline ends. The CDR3 runs 12 residues. Germline lookup yields CDR1 MDHEN and CDR2 SYDVKM. CDR3 in amino acids: CASNLGFGEQYF. CDR3 DNA: TGTGCCAGCAACTTGGGGTTCGGCGAGCAGTACTTC.

This chain joins TRBV12-3 or TRBV12-4 and TRBJ1-5; 7 bases match TRBD1. V lost 5 bases, J lost 1 base, and 5 bases stayed unmatched. The CDR3 spans 15 residues. CDR3 residues: CASSQTGFSNQPQHF. Here the CDR3 DNA reads TGTGCCAGCAGTCAGACAGGGTTCAGCAATCAGCCCCAGCATTTT.

Ten or more counts support this clonotype. Germline and junction disagree at one end, which may indicate a read error. The J gene is TRBJ2-3, the V gene TRBV7-7; 7 bases match TRBD1. The CDR3 is 13 amino acids. Looked up from germline, CDR1 is SSHAT and CDR2 is FNYEAQ (reference sequence). The CDR3: CASSEGARDTQYF. The CDR3 bases are TGTGCTAGCAGCGAGGGGGCCCGGGATACGCAGTATTTT.

The chain has TRBV7-2 and TRBJ1-5; D is unclear. CDR1 and CDR2 from the germline V gene are SGHTA and FQGNSA. The ends were cut back, 0 bases at V and 7 bases at J, with 10 bases in the middle. The CDR3 has 14 amino acids. CDR3 protein: CASSLAEEGQPQHF. Here the CDR3 DNA reads TGTGCCAGCAGCTTAGCAGAGGAGGGCCAGCCCCAGCATTTT.

This clonotype was seen a few times. This chain links TRBV19 with TRBJ1-5, with TRBD1 as a possible D gene (5 bases). Germline V gene lookup returns CDR1 LNHDA and CDR2 SQIVND (reference sequence). The CDR3 totals 14 residues. The V end lost 9 bases, the J end lost 0 bases, and 12 bases lay between the germline ends. The CDR3 DNA is TGTGCCAGCAGAGACAGACCTAGCAATCAGCCCCAGCATTTT. It specifies CASRDRPSNQPQHF.

Of note for this clonotype: A much larger clone lies a single base off, so this may be a read error. V gene TRBV19 combines with J gene TRBJ2-7, with D unresolved. Germline CDR1 and CDR2: LNHDA and SQIVND (reference sequence). The CDR3 is made up of 11 amino acids. The CDR3 nucleotides read TGTGCCAGAAACGGGCGATACGAGCAGCACTTC. Translation gives CARNGRYEQHF. The variable domain in full, with the rest retrieved from reference TRBV19 and TRBJ2-7, is DGGITQSPKYLFRKEGQNVTLSCEQNLNHDAMYWYRQDPGQGLRLIYYSQIVNDFQKGDIAEGYSVSREKKESFPLTVTSAQKNPTAFYLCARNGRYEQHFGPGTRLTVT.

This clonotype has at least ten counts. The gene calls are TRBV19 and TRBJ1-5; 7 positions agree with TRBD1. V shed 6 bases, J shed 0 bases, and the junction held 5 bases outside the gene matches. Germline-derived CDR1 and CDR2 are LNHDA and SQIVND (reference sequence). This CDR3 spans 15 amino acids. CDR3 sequence reads: CASRGTVNSNQPQHF. Written as DNA, the CDR3 is TGTGCCAGTAGGGGGACAGTAAATAGCAATCAGCCCCAGCATTTT.

Many counts were recorded for this clonotype. This sequence joins TRBV12-5 and TRBJ2-1, with 7 bases matching TRBD2. CDR3 length: 17 amino acids. Per germline, CDR1 LGHNT and CDR2 FRNRAP. V was pared by 0 bases and J by 6 bases, with 11 bases of the junction left unmatched. CDR3 amino acids: CASGLVWGTNNPNEQFF. DNA of the CDR3: TGTGCTAGTGGTTTGGTATGGGGGACTAATAATCCCAATGAGCAGTTCTTC. The whole variable domain, filled in from reference TRBV12-5 and TRBJ2-1, reads DARVTQTPRHKVTEMGQEVTMRCQPILGHNTVFWYRQTMMQGLELLAYFRNRAPLDDSGMPKDRFSAEMPDATLATLKIQPSEPRDSAVYFCASGLVWGTNNPNEQFFGPGTRLTVL.

This clonotype appeared many times. This chain uses TRBV20-1 with TRBJ2-1, with 11 bases aligning to TRBD2. The CDR3 totals 17 residues. Germline loops: CDR1 DFQATT, CDR2 SNEGSKA (reference sequence). The junction had 12 bases not matched to a gene; V was cut back by 3 bases and J by 5 bases. The CDR3: CSARVSGRAGANNEQFF. DNA of the CDR3: TGCAGTGCTAGGGTTAGCGGGAGGGCCGGCGCCAACAATGAGCAGTTCTTC.

This clonotype was recorded many times. The chain combines TRBV20-1 with TRBJ2-3, with a weak D call TRBD2 (6 bases). The germline CDR1 and CDR2 sequences are DFQATT and SNEGSKA (reference sequence). The CDR3 extends over 14 amino acids. V was cut by 3 bases and J by 2 bases, with 12 bases left in between. CDR3 amino acids: CSARRGMATDTQYF. In DNA form, the CDR3 reads TGCAGTGCTAGGCGGGGTATGGCCACAGATACGCAGTATTTT.

Many counts were recorded for this clonotype. This chain links TRBV24-1 with TRBJ1-2; 7 bases fit TRBD1. Germline values: CDR1 KGHDR, CDR2 SFDVKD. The CDR3 is 13 residues long. The V and J ends lost 6 bases and 5 bases, in that order; junction bases with no gene match: 5. The DNA for the CDR3 is TGTGCCACCAGTAAGGGGGCTGGATATGGCTACACCTTC. Amino acid sequence: CATSKGAGYGYTF.

Of note for this clonotype: Given a much more abundant clone one base away, this may be a read error. The V gene is TRBV18, the J gene TRBJ2-7; 7 bases align to TRBD2. This CDR3 comprises 15 residues. Per the germline V gene, CDR1 is KGHSH and CDR2 is LQKENI. The CDR3 nucleotides read TGTGCCAGCTCACCATCACGCGGGAGAAACTACGAGCAGTCCTTC. It encodes CASSPSRGRNYEQSF.